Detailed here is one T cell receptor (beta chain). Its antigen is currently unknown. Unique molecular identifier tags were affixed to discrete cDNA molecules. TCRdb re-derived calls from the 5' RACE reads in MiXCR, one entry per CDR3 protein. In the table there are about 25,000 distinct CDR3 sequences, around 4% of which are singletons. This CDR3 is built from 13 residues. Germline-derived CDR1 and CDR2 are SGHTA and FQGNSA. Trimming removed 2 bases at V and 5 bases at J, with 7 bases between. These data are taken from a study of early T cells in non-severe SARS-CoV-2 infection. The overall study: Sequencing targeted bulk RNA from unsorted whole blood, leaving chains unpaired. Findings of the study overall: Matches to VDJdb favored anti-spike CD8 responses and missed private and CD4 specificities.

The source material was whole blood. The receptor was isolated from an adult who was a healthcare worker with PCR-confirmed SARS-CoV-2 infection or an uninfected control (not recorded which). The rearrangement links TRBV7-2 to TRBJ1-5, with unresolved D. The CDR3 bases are TGTGCCAGCAGCTTAAAGGCGGATCAGCCCCAGCATTTT. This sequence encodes CASSLKADQPQHF.